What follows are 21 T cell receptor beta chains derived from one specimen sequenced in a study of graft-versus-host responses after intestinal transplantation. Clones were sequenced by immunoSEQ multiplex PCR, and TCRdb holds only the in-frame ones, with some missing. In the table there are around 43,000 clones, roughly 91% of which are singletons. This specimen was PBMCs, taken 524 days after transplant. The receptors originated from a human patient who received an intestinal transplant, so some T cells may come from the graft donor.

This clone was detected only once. CDR3 protein: CASSRLSGSNYGYTF. The CDR3 nucleotides read TGTGCCAGCAGCCGATTAAGTGGTTCTAACTATGGCTACACCTTC. The chain employs TRBV13 and TRBJ1-2; no firm D call. The V gene's germline CDR1 is PRHDT and CDR2 FYEKMQ (reference sequence). The CDR3 contains 15 residues. V lost 5 bases to trimming and J lost 0 bases, with 13 bases between them.

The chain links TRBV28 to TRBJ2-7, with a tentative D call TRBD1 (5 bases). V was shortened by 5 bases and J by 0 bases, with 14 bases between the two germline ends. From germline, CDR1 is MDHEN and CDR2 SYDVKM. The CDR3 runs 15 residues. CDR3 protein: CASSTPGRNSYEQYF. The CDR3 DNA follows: TGTGCCAGCAGTACTCCAGGGCGCAACTCCTACGAGCAGTACTTC.

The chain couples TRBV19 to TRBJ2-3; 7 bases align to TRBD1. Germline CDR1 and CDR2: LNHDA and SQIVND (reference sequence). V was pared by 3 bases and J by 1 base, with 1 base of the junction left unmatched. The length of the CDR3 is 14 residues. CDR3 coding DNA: TGTGCCAGTAGTATCGACAGGGGCACAGATACGCAGTATTTT. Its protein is CASSIDRGTDTQYF.

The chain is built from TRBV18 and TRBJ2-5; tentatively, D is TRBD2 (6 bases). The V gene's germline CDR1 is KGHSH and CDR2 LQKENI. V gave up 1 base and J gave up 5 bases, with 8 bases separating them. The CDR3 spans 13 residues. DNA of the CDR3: TGTGCCAGCTCACCACGGGGACTTGAGACCCAGTACTTC. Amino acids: CASSPRGLETQYF.

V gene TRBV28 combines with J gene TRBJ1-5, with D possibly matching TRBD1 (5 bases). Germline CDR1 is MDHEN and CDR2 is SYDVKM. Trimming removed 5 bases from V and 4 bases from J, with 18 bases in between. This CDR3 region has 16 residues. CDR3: CASSIGTAGPNQPQHF. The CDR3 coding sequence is TGTGCCAGCAGTATCGGGACCGCGGGTCCGAATCAGCCCCAGCATTTT.

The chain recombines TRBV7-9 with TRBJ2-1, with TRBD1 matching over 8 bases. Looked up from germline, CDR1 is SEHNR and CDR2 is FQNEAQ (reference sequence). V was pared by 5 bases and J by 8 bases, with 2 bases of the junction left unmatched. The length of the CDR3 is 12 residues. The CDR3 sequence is CASSRQGYEQFF. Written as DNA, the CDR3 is TGTGCCAGCAGCCGACAGGGGTATGAGCAGTTCTTC.

This CDR3 is CASGTSGGTDTQYF. Written as DNA, the CDR3 is TGTGCCAGCGGCACTAGCGGAGGAACAGATACGCAGTATTTT. This chain joins TRBV7-9 and TRBJ2-3; 8 bases map to TRBD2. This CDR3 contains 14 residues. V was clipped by 8 bases and J by 3 bases; unmatched bases: 7. Germline-derived CDR1 and CDR2 are SEHNR and FQNEAQ (reference sequence).

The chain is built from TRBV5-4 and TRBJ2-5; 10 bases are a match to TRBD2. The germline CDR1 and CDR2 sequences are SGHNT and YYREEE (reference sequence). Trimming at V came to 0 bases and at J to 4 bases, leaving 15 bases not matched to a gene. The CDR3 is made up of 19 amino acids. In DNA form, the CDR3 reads TGTGCCAGCAGCTTGGGGGGGGCTAGCGGGAGAGTACTAAGAGAGACCCAGTACTTC. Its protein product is CASSLGGASGRVLRETQYF.

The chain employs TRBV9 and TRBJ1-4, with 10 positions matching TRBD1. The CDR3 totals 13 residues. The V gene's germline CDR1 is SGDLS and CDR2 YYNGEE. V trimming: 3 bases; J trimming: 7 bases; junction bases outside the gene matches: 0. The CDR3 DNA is TGTGCCAGCAGCGGACAGGGGGCTGAAAAACTGTTTTTT. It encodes CASSGQGAEKLFF.

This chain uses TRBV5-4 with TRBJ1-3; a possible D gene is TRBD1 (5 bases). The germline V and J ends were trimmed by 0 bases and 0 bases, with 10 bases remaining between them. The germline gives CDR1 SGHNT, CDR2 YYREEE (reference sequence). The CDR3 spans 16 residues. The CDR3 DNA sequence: TGTGCCAGCAGCTTGGGGGGACGCTCCTCTGGAAACACCATATATTTT. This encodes CASSLGGRSSGNTIYF. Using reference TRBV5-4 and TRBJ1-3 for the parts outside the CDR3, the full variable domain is ETGVTQSPTHLIKTRGQQVTLRCSSQSGHNTVSWYQQALGQGPQFIFQYYREEENGRGNFPPRFSGLQFPNYSSELNVNALELDDSALYLCASSLGGRSSGNTIYFGEGSWLTVV.

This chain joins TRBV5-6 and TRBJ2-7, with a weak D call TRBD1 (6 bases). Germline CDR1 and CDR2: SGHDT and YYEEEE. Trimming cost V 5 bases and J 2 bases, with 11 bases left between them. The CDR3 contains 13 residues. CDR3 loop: CASSQGSPYEQYF. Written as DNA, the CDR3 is TGTGCCAGCAGTCAGGGGAGTCCCTACGAGCAGTACTTC.

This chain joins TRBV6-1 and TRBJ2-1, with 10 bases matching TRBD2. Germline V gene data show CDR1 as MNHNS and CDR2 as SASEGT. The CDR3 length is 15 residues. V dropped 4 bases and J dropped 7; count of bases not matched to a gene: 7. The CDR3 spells CASSVASGRENEQFF. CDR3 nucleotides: TGTGCCAGCAGTGTGGCAAGCGGGAGGGAAAATGAGCAGTTCTTC.

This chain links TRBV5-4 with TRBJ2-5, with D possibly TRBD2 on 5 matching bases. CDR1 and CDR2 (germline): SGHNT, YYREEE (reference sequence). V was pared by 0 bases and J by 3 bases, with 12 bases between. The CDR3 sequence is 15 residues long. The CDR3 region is CASSLVEVGEETQYF. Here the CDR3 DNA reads TGTGCCAGCAGCTTGGTCGAAGTCGGGGAAGAGACCCAGTACTTC.

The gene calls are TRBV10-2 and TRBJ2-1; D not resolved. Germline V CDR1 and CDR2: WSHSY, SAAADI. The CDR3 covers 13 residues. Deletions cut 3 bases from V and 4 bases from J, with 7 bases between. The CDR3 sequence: CASSDPEYNEQFF. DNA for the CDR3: TGCGCCAGCAGTGACCCAGAATACAATGAGCAGTTCTTC.

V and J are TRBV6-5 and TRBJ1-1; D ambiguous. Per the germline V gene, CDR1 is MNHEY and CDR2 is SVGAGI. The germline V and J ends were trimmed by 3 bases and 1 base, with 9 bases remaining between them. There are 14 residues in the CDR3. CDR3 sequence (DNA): TGTGCCAGCAGTTATGGGGATTCGAACACTGAAGCTTTCTTT. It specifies CASSYGDSNTEAFF.

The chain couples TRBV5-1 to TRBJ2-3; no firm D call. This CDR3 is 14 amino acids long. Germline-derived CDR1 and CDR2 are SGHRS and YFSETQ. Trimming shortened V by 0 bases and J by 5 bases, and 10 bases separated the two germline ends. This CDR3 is CASSLAKGGDTQYF. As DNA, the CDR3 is TGCGCCAGCAGCTTGGCCAAGGGCGGAGATACGCAGTATTTT.

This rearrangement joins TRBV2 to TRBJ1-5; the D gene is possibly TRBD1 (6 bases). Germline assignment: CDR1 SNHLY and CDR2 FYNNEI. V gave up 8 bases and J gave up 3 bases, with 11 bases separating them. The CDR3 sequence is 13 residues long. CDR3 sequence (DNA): TGTGCCAGCGGGCAGGGGATCAATCAGCCCCAGCATTTT. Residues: CASGQGINQPQHF.

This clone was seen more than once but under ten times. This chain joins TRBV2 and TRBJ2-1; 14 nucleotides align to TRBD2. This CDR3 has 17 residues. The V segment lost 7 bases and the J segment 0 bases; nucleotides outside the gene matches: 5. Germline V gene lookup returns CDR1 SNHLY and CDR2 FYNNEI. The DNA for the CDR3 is TGTGCCAGCATGGGACTAGCGGGAGAACTCTCCTACAATGAGCAGTTCTTC. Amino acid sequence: CASMGLAGELSYNEQFF.

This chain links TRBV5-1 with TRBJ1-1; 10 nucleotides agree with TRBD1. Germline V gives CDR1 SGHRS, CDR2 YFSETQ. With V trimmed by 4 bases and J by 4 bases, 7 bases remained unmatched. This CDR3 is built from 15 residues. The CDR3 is CASSRGQGGTTEAFF. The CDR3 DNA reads TGCGCCAGCAGCCGAGGACAGGGGGGAACCACTGAAGCTTTCTTT.

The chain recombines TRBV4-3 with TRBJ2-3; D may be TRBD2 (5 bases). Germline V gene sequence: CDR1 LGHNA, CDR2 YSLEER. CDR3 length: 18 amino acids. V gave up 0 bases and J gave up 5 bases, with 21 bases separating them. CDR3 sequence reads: CASSQDRPYEGYGDTQYF. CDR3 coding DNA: TGCGCCAGCAGCCAAGATAGGCCATACGAGGGCTACGGAGATACGCAGTATTTT.

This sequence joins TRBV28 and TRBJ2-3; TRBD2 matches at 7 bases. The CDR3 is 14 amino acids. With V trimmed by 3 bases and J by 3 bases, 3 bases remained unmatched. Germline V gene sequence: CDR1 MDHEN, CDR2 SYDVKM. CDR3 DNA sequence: TGTGCCAGCAGTTTGGGGGGAGGGACAGATACGCAGTATTTT. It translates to CASSLGGGTDTQYF.